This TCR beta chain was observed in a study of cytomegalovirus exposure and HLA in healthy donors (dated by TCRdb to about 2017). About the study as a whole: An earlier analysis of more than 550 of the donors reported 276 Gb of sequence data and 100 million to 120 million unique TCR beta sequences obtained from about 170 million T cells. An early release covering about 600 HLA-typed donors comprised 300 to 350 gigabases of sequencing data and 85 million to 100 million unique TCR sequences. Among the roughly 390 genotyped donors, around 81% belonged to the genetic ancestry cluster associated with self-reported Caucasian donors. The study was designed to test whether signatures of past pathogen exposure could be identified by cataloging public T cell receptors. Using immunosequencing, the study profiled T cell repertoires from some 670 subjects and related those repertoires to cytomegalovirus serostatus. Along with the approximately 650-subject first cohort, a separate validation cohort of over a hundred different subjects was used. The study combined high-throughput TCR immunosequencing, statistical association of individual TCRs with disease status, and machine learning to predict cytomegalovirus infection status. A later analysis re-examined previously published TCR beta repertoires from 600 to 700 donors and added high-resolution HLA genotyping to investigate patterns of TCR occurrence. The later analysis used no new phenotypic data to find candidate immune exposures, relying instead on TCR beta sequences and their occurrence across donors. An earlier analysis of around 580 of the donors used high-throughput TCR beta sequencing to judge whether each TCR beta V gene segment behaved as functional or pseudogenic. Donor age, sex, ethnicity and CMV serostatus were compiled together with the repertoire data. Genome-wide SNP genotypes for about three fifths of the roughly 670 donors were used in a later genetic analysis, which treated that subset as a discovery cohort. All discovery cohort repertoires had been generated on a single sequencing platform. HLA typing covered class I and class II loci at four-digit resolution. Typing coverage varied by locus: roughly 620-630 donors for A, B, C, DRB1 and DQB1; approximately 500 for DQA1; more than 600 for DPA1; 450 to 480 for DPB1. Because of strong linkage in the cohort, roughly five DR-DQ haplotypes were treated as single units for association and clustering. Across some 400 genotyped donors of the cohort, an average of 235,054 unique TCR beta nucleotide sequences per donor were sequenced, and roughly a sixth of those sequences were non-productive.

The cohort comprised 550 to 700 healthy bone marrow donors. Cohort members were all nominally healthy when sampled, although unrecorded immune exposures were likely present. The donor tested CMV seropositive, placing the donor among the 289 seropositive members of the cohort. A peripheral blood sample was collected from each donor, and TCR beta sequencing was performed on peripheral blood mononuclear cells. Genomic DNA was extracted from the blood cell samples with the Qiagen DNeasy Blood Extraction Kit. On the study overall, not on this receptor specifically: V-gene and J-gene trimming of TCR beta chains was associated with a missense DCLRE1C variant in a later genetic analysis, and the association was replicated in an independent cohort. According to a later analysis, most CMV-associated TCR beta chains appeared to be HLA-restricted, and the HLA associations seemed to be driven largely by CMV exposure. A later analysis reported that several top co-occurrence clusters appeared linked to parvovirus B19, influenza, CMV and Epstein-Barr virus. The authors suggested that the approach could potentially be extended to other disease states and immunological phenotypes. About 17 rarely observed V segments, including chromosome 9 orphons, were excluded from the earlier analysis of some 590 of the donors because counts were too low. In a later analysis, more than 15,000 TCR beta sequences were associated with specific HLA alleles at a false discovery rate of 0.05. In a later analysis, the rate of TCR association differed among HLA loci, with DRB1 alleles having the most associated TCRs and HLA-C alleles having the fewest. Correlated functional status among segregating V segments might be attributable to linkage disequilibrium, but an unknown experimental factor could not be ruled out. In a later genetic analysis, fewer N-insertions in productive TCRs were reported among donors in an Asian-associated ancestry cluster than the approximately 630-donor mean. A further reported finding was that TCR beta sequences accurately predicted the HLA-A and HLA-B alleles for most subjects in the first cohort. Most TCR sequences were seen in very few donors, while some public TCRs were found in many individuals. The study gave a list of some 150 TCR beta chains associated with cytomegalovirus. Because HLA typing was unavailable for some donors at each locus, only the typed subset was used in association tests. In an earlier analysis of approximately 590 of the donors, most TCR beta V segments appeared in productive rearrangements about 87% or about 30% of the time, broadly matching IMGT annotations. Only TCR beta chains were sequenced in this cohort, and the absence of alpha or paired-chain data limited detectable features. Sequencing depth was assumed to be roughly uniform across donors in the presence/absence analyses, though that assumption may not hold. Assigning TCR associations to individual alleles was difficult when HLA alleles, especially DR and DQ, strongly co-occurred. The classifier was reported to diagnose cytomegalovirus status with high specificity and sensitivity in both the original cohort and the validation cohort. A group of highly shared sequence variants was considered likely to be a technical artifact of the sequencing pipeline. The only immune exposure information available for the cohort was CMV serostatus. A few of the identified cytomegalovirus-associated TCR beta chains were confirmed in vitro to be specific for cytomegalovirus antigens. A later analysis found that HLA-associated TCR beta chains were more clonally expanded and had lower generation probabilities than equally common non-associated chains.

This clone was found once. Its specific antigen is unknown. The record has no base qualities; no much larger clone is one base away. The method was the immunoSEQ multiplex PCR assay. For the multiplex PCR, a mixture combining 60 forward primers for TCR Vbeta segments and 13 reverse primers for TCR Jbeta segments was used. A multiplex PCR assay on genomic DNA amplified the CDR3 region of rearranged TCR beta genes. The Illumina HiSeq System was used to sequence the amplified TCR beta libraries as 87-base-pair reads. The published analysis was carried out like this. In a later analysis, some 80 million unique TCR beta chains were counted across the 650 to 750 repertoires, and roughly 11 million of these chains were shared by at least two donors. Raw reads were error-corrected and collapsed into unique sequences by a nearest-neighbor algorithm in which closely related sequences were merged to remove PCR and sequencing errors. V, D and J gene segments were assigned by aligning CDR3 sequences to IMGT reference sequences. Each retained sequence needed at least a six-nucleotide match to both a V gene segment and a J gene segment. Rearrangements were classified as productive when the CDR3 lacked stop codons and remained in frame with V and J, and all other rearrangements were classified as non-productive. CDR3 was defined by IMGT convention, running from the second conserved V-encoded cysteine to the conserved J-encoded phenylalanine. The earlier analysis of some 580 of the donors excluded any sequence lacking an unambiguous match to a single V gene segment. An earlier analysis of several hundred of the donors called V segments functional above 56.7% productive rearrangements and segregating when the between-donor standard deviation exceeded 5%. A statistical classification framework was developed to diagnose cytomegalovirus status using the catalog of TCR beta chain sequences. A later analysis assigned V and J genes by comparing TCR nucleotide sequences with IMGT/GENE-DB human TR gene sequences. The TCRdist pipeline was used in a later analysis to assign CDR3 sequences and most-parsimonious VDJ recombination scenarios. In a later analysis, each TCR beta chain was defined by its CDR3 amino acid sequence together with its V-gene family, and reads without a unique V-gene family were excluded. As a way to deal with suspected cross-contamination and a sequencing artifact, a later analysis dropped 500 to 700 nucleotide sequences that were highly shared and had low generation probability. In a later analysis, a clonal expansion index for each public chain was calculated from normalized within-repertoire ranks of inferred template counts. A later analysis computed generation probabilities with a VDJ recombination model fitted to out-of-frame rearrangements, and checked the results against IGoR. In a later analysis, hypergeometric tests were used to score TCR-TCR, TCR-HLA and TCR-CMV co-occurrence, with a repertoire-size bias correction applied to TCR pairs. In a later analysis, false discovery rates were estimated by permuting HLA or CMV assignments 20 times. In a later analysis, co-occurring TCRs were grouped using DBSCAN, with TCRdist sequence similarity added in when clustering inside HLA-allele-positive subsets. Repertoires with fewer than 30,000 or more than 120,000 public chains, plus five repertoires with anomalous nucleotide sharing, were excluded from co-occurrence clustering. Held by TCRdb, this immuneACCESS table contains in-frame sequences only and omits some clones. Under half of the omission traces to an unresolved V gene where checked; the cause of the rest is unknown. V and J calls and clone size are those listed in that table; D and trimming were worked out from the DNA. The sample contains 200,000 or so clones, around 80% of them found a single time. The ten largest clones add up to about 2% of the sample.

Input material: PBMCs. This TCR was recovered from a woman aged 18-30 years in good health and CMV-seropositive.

DNA sequence: TGCAGCGTTGACGCTTCGGGACAGAACACTGAAGCTTTCTTT. This gives the protein CSVDASGQNTEAFF. The receptor chain draws on TRBV29-1 and TRBJ1-1; TRBD1 could be the D gene, as 6 bases match. Taken from the germline V gene, the CDR1 and CDR2 loops are SQVTM and ANQGSEA. Deletion took 3 bases off V and 1 base off J, with a span of 12 bases between the germline ends. From the cysteine through the phenylalanine, the CDR3 covers 14 amino acids. The only DNA kept is the CDR3, 42 bases in frame from the first base.